This T cell receptor (beta chain) is from a study of T cell repertoires in cytomegalovirus infection. Per germline, CDR1 MGHDK and CDR2 SYGVNS. The length of the CDR3 is 11 residues. V lost 1 base and J 11 bases, leaving 8 bases between the germline ends. Concerning this clonotype itself: Its target is unknown.

TCRdb analysed the reads with MiXCR anew, one entry per CDR3 protein. The repertoire includes approximately 910,000 distinct CDR3 sequences, roughly 31% of them detected once, and roughly an eighth sits in the top ten. This chain links TRBV25-1 with TRBJ1-1; D is unclear. The receptor was isolated from a human donor in good health (CMV status not recorded). Some clones in this sample may be carry-over from other donors' samples. The specimen comprised cultured CD8+ T cells from PBMCs, sampled from culture after CMV antigen stimulation. In DNA form, the CDR3 reads TGTGCCAGCAGTGAATTCGGGGTTGCTTTCTTT. Its translation: CASSEFGVAFF.